This T cell receptor (beta chain) was sequenced for a study of T cell repertoires in cytomegalovirus infection. Across the study: Newly reported HLA-C-restricted and thoroughly characterized HLA-B-restricted CMV epitopes were employed. TCR beta signatures that were public indicated CMV infection and matching HLA type.

Broader study findings: Frequencies of public TCR beta families were cumulated, and this identified carriers of CMV plus the relevant HLA. There were HLA-C-restricted CMV-specific TCR beta clonotypes dominating the ex vivo response.

MiXCR, run by TCRdb on the reads, gives a single entry per CDR3 protein. Seen here are some 920,000 distinct CDR3 sequences, approximately 31% observed once, and the top ten hold around 15%. The germline V gene has CDR1 DFQATT and CDR2 SNEGSKA (reference sequence). V lost 6 bases to trimming and J lost 8 bases, with 11 bases between them. This CDR3 contains 11 residues. Concerning this clonotype itself: Antigen unknown.

The TCR was taken from a human donor in good health (CMV status not recorded). Some clones in this sample may be carry-over from other donors' samples. This chain joins TRBV20-1 and TRBJ2-1, with a tentative D call TRBD1 (6 bases). Specimen: cultured CD8+ T cells from PBMCs, collected from culture after CMV antigen stimulation. This chain's CDR3 is CSAHRAYEQFF. In nucleotides, the CDR3 is TGCAGTGCCCACAGGGCGTATGAGCAGTTCTTC.